The rows below give T cell receptor beta chains drawn from one sample of a study of blood T cells in healthy people across ages. A single record per CDR3 protein comes from TCRdb applying MiXCR to the 5' RACE reads. The sample has hundreds of thousands of distinct CDR3 sequences, approximately 67% seen once. Sequencing used blood. These receptors came from a man younger than 45 in good health. CDR3s include the opening cysteine and the closing phenylalanine or tryptophan. The order of the fields is CDR3 protein, CDR3 DNA, clone size, V gene, D gene, J gene. D genes are given only for firm matches. Size is stated for part of the rows, as once, few or many counts, or as a class when the clone is expanded.

cdr3_aa: CASSGRTGNTDTQYF
cdr3_nt: TGTGCCAGCAGCGGAAGGACGGGTAACACAGATACGCAGTATTTT
clone_size: .
v_call: TRBV2
d_call: .
j_call: TRBJ2-3

cdr3_aa: CASSVAGGAGGLDEQFF
cdr3_nt: TGTGCCAGCAGCGTAGCCGGGGGAGCGGGGGGGCTCGATGAGCAGTTCTTC
clone_size: .
v_call: TRBV9
d_call: TRBD2
j_call: TRBJ2-1

cdr3_aa: CASSYSLSKAGYYGYTF
cdr3_nt: TGTGCCAGCAGTTACTCTTTGAGCAAGGCCGGATACTATGGCTACACCTTC
clone_size: .
v_call: TRBV6-6
d_call: .
j_call: TRBJ1-2

cdr3_aa: CASEGRGPYGYTF
cdr3_nt: TGTGCCAGCGAGGGCAGGGGGCCCTATGGCTACACCTTC
clone_size: .
v_call: TRBV28
d_call: TRBD1
j_call: TRBJ1-2

cdr3_aa: CASSETPPDHLTYNEQFF
cdr3_nt: TGTGCCAGCAGTGAAACGCCCCCAGACCACCTAACCTACAATGAGCAGTTCTTC
clone_size: few
v_call: TRBV2
d_call: .
j_call: TRBJ2-1

cdr3_aa: CASSQRGPTTDTQYF
cdr3_nt: TGTGCCAGCAGCCAGAGAGGTCCCACAACAGATACGCAGTATTTT
clone_size: .
v_call: TRBV4-2
d_call: .
j_call: TRBJ2-3

cdr3_aa: CSARSWETQYF
cdr3_nt: TGCAGTGCTAGATCTTGGGAGACCCAGTACTTC
clone_size: few
v_call: TRBV20-1
d_call: .
j_call: TRBJ2-5

cdr3_aa: CASSRPDRGPLPSSKNIQYF
cdr3_nt: TGTGCCAGCAGCCGACCTGACAGAGGCCCACTCCCGAGCTCCAAAAACATTCAGTACTTC
clone_size: few
v_call: TRBV14
d_call: .
j_call: TRBJ2-4

cdr3_aa: CASSVTGPYEQYF
cdr3_nt: TGTGCCAGCAGTGTTACAGGGCCCTACGAGCAGTACTTC
clone_size: .
v_call: TRBV28
d_call: .
j_call: TRBJ2-7

cdr3_aa: CASSYDRGLSEQYF
cdr3_nt: TGTGCCAGCAGTTATGACAGGGGGCTTTCCGAGCAGTACTTC
clone_size: .
v_call: TRBV27
d_call: TRBD1
j_call: TRBJ2-7